This T cell receptor beta chain derives from a study of vaccination effects on CD4 cells after COVID-19. J gave up 3 bases and V 4 bases, and 9 bases lay outside the gene matches. The CDR3 is 16 residues long. Germline-derived CDR1 and CDR2 are SGHTA and FQGNSA. Details on this clone: What it binds is not known.

Repertoires were generated with immunoSEQ multiplex PCR, while TCRdb's copy carries only in-frame clones and drops some. This sample yields fewer than 40,000 clones, of which roughly 63% are seen a single time; 25% to 30% belongs to the top ten. Antigen-specific CD4+ T cells were first expanded with viral peptide pools by the ViraFEST assay and only then sequenced. It was after 10 days of culture that CD4+ T cells were isolated. J is TRBJ2-7 and V is TRBV7-2, with 10 bases lining up with TRBD2. Material: CD4+ T cells from PBMCs cultured with HCoV-229E spike peptides, obtained before COVID-19 vaccination. This clonotype originated in a human donor who received a COVID-19 vaccine. CDR3 nucleotide sequence: TGTGCCAGCAGCTCGATCGGGACTAGCGTTAACTACGAGCAGTACTTC. It yields the protein CASSSIGTSVNYEQYF.